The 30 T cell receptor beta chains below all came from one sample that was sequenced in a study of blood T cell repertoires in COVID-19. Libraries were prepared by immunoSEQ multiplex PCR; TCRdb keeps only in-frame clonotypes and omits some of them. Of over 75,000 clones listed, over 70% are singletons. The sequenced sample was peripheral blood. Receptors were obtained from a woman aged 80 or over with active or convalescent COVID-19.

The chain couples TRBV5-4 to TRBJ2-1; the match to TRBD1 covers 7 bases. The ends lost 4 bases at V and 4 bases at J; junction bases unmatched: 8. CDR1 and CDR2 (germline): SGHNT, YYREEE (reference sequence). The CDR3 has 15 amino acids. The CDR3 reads CASSAPGTVYNEQFF. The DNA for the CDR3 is TGTGCCAGCAGCGCCCCCGGGACAGTTTACAATGAGCAGTTCTTC.

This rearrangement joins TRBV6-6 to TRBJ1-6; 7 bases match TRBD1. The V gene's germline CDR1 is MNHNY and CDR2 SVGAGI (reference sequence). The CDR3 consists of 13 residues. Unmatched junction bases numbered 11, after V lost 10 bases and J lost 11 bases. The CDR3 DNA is TGTGCCACCACGACAGGGTTCTACACACCCCTCCACTTT. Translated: CATTTGFYTPLHF.

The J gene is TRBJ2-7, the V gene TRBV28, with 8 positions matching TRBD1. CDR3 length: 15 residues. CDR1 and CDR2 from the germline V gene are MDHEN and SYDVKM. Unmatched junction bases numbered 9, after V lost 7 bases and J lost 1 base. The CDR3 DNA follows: TGTGCCAGCACCATGGACAGGGTTAGTTCCTACGAGCAGTACTTC. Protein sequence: CASTMDRVSSYEQYF.

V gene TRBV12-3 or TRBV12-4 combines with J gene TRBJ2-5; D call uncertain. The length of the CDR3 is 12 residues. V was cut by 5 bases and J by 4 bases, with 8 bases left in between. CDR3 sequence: CASSRVGETQYF. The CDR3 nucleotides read TGTGCCAGCAGTCGGGTGGGAGAGACCCAGTACTTC.

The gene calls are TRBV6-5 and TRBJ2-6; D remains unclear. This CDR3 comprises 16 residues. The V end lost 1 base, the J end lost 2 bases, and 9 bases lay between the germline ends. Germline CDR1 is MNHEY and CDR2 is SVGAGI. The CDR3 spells CASSYFSPTGANVLTF. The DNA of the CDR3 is TGTGCCAGCAGTTACTTTTCCCCCACTGGGGCCAACGTCCTGACTTTC.

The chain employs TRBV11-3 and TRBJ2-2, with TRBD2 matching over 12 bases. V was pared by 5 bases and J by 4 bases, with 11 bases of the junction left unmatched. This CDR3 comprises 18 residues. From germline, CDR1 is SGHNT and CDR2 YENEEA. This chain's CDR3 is CASSKLAGGPRVTGELFF. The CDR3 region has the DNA TGTGCCAGCAGCAAACTAGCGGGGGGACCGAGAGTCACCGGGGAGCTGTTTTTT.

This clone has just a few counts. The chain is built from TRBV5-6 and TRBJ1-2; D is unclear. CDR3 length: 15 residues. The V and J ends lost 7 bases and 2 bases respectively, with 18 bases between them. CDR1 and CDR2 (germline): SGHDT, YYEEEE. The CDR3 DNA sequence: TGTGCCAGCTCTCCTCCGGGAGGAGTCAACTATGGCTACACCTTC. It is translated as CASSPPGGVNYGYTF. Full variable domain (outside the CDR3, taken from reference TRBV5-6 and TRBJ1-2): DAGVTQSPTHLIKTRGQQVTLRCSPKSGHDTVSWYQQALGQGPQFIFQYYEEEERQRGNFPDRFSGHQFPNYSSELNVNALLLGDSALYLCASSPPGGVNYGYTFGSGTRLTVV.

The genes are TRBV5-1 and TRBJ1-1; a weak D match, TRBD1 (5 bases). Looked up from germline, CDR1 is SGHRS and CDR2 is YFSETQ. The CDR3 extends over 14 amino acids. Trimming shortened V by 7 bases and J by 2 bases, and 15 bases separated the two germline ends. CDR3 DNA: TGCGCCAGCCAAGCCACGACAGCCAACACTGAAGCTTTCTTT. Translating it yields CASQATTANTEAFF.

The CDR3: CASSSTTGPYEAFF. CDR3 DNA sequence: TGTGCCAGCAGCTCTACGACAGGGCCGTATGAAGCTTTCTTT. The gene calls are TRBV11-2 and TRBJ1-1; 7 bases align to TRBD1. The length of the CDR3 is 14 residues. J gave up 7 bases and V 4 bases, and 9 bases lay outside the gene matches. Germline CDR1 reads SGHAT; CDR2 reads FQNNGV. Together with reference TRBV11-2 and TRBJ1-1, the CDR3 gives the full variable domain: EAGVAQSPRYKIIEKRQSVAFWCNPISGHATLYWYQQILGQGPKLLIQFQNNGVVDDSQLPKDRFSAERLKGVDSTLKIQPAKLEDSAVYLCASSSTTGPYEAFFGQGTRLTVV.

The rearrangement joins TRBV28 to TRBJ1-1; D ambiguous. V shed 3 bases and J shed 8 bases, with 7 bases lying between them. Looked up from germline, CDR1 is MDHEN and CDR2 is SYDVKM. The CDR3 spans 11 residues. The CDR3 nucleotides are TGTGCCAGCAGTTTTCAAGCCGAAGCTTTCTTT. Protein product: CASSFQAEAFF.

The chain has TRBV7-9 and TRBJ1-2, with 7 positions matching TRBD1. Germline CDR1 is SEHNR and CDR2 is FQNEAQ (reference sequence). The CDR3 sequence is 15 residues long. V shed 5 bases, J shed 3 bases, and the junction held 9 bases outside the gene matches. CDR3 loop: CASSLRDREHYGYTF. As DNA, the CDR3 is TGTGCCAGCAGCCTACGGGACAGAGAACACTATGGCTACACCTTC.

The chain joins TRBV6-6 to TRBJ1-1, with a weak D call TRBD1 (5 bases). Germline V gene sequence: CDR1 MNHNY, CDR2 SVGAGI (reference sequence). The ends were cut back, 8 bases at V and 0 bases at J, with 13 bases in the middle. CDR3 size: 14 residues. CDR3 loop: CASGVGGMNTEAFF. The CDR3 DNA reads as TGTGCCAGCGGGGTCGGGGGGATGAACACTGAAGCTTTCTTT.

The chain's CDR3 is CASSQAPGGLNQPQHF. The CDR3, as DNA: TGTGCCAGCAGCCAAGCCCCGGGAGGGTTGAATCAGCCCCAGCATTTT. The V call is TRBV3-1 (or the pseudogene TRBV3-2), the J call TRBJ1-5; D gene unclear. Between the trimmed V and J ends, which lost 1 base and 4 bases, there was a span of 14 bases. Germline V gene data show CDR1 as LGHDT and CDR2 as YNNKEL (reference sequence). The CDR3 sequence is 16 residues long.

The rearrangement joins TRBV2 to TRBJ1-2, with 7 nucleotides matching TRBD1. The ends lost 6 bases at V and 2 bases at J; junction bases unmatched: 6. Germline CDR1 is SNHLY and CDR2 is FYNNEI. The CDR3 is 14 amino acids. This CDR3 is CASRGDSSNYGYTF. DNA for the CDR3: TGTGCCAGCAGGGGGGACAGCTCCAACTATGGCTACACCTTC.

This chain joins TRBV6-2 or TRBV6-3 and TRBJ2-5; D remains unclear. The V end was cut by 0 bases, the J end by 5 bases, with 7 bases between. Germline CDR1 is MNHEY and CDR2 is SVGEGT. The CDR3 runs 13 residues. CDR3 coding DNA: TGTGCCAGCAGTTACTCAACTTCGGAGACCCAGTACTTC. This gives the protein CASSYSTSETQYF.

DNA of the CDR3: TGTGCCAACAAAGGGGGCCAGGGGGCGTGGGGCTACACCTTC. Residues: CANKGGQGAWGYTF. The chain recombines TRBV6-5 with TRBJ1-2; 8 bases line up with TRBD1. This CDR3 region has 14 residues. Germline V gene lookup returns CDR1 MNHEY and CDR2 SVGAGI. The trim removed 10 bases at V and 8 bases at J, leaving 15 bases unmatched.

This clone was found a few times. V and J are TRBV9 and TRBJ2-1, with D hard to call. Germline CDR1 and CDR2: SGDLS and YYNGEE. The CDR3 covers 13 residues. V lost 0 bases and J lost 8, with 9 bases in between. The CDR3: CASSVVVNHEQFF. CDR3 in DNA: TGTGCCAGCAGCGTAGTAGTAAACCATGAGCAGTTCTTC.

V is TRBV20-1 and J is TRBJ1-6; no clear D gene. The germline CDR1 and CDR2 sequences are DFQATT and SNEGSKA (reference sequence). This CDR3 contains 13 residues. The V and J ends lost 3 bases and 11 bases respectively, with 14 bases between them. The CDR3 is CSASRGPGPPLHF. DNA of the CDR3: TGCAGTGCTAGTCGGGGTCCCGGGCCACCCCTCCACTTT.

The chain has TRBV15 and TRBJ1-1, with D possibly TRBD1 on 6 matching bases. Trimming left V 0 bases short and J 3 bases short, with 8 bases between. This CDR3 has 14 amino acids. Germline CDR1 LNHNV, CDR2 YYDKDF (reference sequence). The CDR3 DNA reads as TGTGCCACCAGCAGAGATGCAGGGGACACTGAAGCTTTCTTT. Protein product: CATSRDAGDTEAFF.

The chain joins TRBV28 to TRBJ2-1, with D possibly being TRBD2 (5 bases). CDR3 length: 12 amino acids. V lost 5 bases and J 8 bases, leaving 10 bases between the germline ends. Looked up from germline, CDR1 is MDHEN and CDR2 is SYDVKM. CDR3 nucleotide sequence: TGTGCCAGCAGTCGTACGGGATATGAGCAGTTCTTC. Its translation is CASSRTGYEQFF.

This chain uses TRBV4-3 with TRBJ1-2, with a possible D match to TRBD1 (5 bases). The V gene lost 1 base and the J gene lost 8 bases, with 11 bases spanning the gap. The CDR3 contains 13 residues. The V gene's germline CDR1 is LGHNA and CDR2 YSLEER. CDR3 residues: CASSQGQGRGYTF. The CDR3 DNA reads TGCGCCAGCAGCCAAGGTCAGGGTCGCGGCTACACCTTC.

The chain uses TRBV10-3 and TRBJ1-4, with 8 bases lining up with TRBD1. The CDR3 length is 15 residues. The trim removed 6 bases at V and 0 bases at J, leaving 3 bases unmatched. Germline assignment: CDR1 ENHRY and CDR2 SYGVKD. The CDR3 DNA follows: TGTGCCATCAGACAGGGGGTTGCAACTAATGAAAAACTGTTTTTT. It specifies CAIRQGVATNEKLFF.

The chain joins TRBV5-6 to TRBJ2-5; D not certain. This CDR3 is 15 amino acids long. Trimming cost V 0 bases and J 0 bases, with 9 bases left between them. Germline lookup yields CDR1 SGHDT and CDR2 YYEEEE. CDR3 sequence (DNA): TGTGCCAGCAGCTTGGAGACTCTGTACCAAGAGACCCAGTACTTC. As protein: CASSLETLYQETQYF.

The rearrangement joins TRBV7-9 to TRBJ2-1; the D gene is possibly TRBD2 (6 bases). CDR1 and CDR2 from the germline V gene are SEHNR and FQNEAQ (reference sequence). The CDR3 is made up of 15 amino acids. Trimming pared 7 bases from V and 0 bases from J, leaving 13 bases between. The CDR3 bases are TGTGCCAGCACCGAGCGGGTCAGCTCCTACAATGAGCAGTTCTTC. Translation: CASTERVSSYNEQFF. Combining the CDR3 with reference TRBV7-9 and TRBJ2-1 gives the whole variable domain DTGVSQNPRHKITKRGQNVTFRCDPISEHNRLYWYRQTLGQGPEFLTYFQNEAQLEKSRLLSDRFSAERPKGSFSTLEIQRTEQGDSAMYLCASTERVSSYNEQFFGPGTRLTVL.

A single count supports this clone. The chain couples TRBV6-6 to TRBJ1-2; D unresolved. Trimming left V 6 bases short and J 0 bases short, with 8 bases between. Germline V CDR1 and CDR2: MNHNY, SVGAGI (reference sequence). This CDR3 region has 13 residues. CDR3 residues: CASSLITNYGYTF. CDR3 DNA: TGTGCCAGCAGCCTAATAACTAACTATGGCTACACCTTC.

CDR3 region: CASSLSTSQETQYF. The CDR3 nucleotides read TGTGCCAGCAGTCTATCGACTAGCCAAGAGACCCAGTACTTC. J is TRBJ2-5 and V is TRBV28, with D possibly matching TRBD2 (6 bases). The V gene's germline CDR1 is MDHEN and CDR2 SYDVKM. V lost 5 bases and J lost 1, with 11 bases in between. This CDR3 spans 14 amino acids.

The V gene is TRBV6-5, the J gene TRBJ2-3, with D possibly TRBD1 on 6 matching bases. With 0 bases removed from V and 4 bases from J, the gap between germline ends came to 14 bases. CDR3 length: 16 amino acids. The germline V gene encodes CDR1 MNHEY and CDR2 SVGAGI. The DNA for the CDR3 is TGTGCCAGCAGTTACTCGAACAGGGAGCATCCAGATACGCAGTATTTT. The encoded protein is CASSYSNREHPDTQYF.

The CDR3 nucleotides read TGTGCCAGCAGTTTGGCCAGGACAGGGTGGTTGGACGAGCAGTACTTC. Translation gives CASSLARTGWLDEQYF. The chain carries TRBV27 and TRBJ2-7, with 8 positions matching TRBD1. CDR3 size: 16 residues. After removal of 3 bases from V and 5 bases from J, the junction contained 12 bases not matched to a gene. Germline loops: CDR1 MNHEY, CDR2 SMNVEV (reference sequence).

CDR3 amino acids: CASSLGQGPYEQYF. The CDR3 nucleotides read TGCGCCAGCAGCTTGGGACAGGGACCCTACGAGCAGTACTTC. This chain links TRBV5-1 with TRBJ2-7, with TRBD1 matching 7 bases. Germline assignment: CDR1 SGHRS and CDR2 YFSETQ. V shed 0 bases and J 2 bases; nucleotides not matched to a gene: 2. The CDR3 is 14 amino acids.

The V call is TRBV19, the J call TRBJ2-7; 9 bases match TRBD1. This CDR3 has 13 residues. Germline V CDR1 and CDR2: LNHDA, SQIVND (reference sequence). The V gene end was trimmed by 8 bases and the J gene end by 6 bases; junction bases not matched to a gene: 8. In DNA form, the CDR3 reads TGTGCCAGTCTGCCGGGACAGGGAACCGAGCAGTACTTC. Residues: CASLPGQGTEQYF. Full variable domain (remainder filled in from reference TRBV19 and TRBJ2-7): DGGITQSPKYLFRKEGQNVTLSCEQNLNHDAMYWYRQDPGQGLRLIYYSQIVNDFQKGDIAEGYSVSREKKESFPLTVTSAQKNPTAFYLCASLPGQGTEQYFGPGTRLTVT.